These 7 T cell receptor beta chains originate from one sample sequenced in a study of T cells after yellow fever vaccination. One entry per CDR3 protein, called by TCRdb with MiXCR from the 5' RACE reads. The table includes about 370,000 distinct CDR3 sequences, roughly 12% detected once. Here the sequenced sample was PBMCs, taken on the day of the first yellow fever vaccination. These receptors all come from a young man who received the YFV17D yellow fever vaccine.

This clonotype was seen many times. J is TRBJ2-1 and V is TRBV7-2, with D hard to call. There are 13 residues in the CDR3. Germline V lookup: CDR1 SGHTA, CDR2 FQGNSA. Trimming took 2 bases from V and 7 from J, leaving 9 bases between them. The DNA for the CDR3 is TGTGCCAGCAGCTTAAGGAGAAAGAATGAGCAGTTCTTC. Amino acids: CASSLRRKNEQFF.

This chain links TRBV5-6 with TRBJ2-7; no clear D gene. Germline loops: CDR1 SGHDT, CDR2 YYEEEE. With 4 bases removed from V and 3 bases from J, the gap between germline ends came to 11 bases. This CDR3 is 13 amino acids long. The CDR3 here is CASSLGRNYEQYV. As DNA, the CDR3 is TGTGCCAGCAGCCTCGGACGGAACTACGAGCAGTACGTC.

This clonotype turned up a few times. CDR3 bases: TGTGCCAGCAGCGATCGAGGCAAGGGGACGGATACGCAGTATTTT. Amino acids: CASSDRGKGTDTQYF. The chain recombines TRBV7-9 with TRBJ2-3, with D possibly called TRBD1 or TRBD2 (5 bases each). The CDR3 covers 15 residues. The germline gives CDR1 SEHNR, CDR2 FQNEAQ (reference sequence). V lost 5 bases and J 6 bases, leaving 18 bases between the germline ends.

This chain joins TRBV5-5 and TRBJ2-5, with D possibly matching TRBD2 (6 bases). The CDR3 is 15 amino acids. The V gene's germline CDR1 is SGHKS and CDR2 YYEKEE (reference sequence). Trimming removed 4 bases from V and 2 bases from J, with 15 bases in between. As DNA, the CDR3 is TGTGCCAGCAGCGCCGGGACTCTGGGGCAAGAGACCCAGTACTTC. Encoded protein: CASSAGTLGQETQYF.

This clonotype showed up just a few times. The V and J genes are TRBV25-1 and TRBJ2-5; 8 nucleotides match TRBD2. The CDR3 spans 14 residues. J lost 4 bases, V lost 4 bases, and 5 bases had no gene match. Looked up from germline, CDR1 is MGHDK and CDR2 is SYGVNS. The CDR3 spells CASSVAGGGETQYF. CDR3 nucleotide sequence: TGTGCCAGCAGTGTGGCGGGGGGTGGAGAGACCCAGTACTTC. Combining the CDR3 with reference TRBV25-1 and TRBJ2-5 gives the whole variable domain EADIYQTPRYLVIGTGKKITLECSQTMGHDKMYWYQQDPGMELHLIHYSYGVNSTEKGDLSSESTVSRIRTEHFPLTLESARPSHTSQYLCASSVAGGGETQYFGPGTRLLVL.

This clonotype was detected a few times. The rearrangement joins TRBV5-8 to TRBJ2-3, with TRBD2 matching over 10 bases. The germline gives CDR1 SGHTS, CDR2 YDEGEE. This CDR3 has 16 residues. J gave up 2 bases and V 2 bases, and 5 bases lay outside the gene matches. CDR3 amino acids: CASSFGSGGLTDTQYF. For the CDR3, the DNA is TGTGCCAGCAGCTTTGGTAGCGGGGGGCTCACAGATACGCAGTATTTT.

This clonotype was detected only once. The DNA of the CDR3 is TGTGCCAGCAGCGTACTGGGACAGGCTTATGAAAAACTGTTTTTT. The encoded protein is CASSVLGQAYEKLFF. J is TRBJ1-4 and V is TRBV9; the match to TRBD1 covers 8 bases. CDR1 and CDR2 (germline): SGDLS, YYNGEE. The CDR3 contains 15 residues. The V and J ends lost 1 base and 6 bases, in that order; junction bases with no gene match: 5.